This entry is about one TCR beta chain. Per the original methods: Quantification of nucleated cells was approximated via reference gene primer amplification. The data were produced by immunoSEQ multiplex PCR, yet TCRdb's version contains in-frame clones alone and is incomplete. V, J and clone size are those of that table, while D and trimming were read from the DNA. The sample carries under 150,000 clones, roughly 90% recorded once. These data belong to a study of blood T cell repertoires in COVID-19. Study in general: Some COVID-19 samples were acute and others convalescent; all came from the United States, Italy and Spain. T cells, B-cell-depleted T cells, or PBMCs provided the cDNA or gDNA that served as material.

Germline values: CDR1 SGHAT, CDR2 FQNNGV. The CDR3 runs to 17 residues. The J segment lost 4 bases and the V segment lost 5 bases, leaving 11 bases of the junction unmatched. The sequenced material came from peripheral blood. The chain couples TRBV11-2 to TRBJ2-1, with TRBD2 matching 10 bases. The TCR sequence derives from a man between 65 and 85 years old with active COVID-19. CDR3 amino acids: CASSPGPGLAMYNEQFF. The CDR3, as DNA: TGTGCCAGCAGCCCAGGACCGGGACTAGCGATGTACAATGAGCAGTTCTTC.